These 9 T cell receptor beta chains came from one sample sequenced in a study of T cell repertoires in cytomegalovirus infection. TCRdb analysed the reads with MiXCR anew, one entry per CDR3 protein. The data contain around 310,000 distinct CDR3 sequences, roughly 15% of them singletons. Sequenced input: PBMCs. These receptor sequences come from a human donor in good health (CMV status not recorded). Some clones in this sample may be carry-over from other donors' samples.

This clonotype has a count of ten or more. The chain combines TRBV12-3 or TRBV12-4 with TRBJ1-6; D is uncertain. V gave up 3 bases and J gave up 3 bases, with 9 bases separating them. There are 15 residues in the CDR3. The DNA for the CDR3 is TGTGCCAGCAGTTTTACCCGGGACTATAATTCACCCCTCCACTTT. This codes for CASSFTRDYNSPLHF.

This sequence joins TRBV11-2 and TRBJ2-2; D is uncertain. Per germline, CDR1 SGHAT and CDR2 FQNNGV. V shed 1 base and J shed 2 bases, with 5 bases lying between them. There are 14 residues in the CDR3. CDR3 region: CASSLAFNTGELFF. For the CDR3, the DNA is TGTGCCAGCAGCTTAGCCTTCAACACCGGGGAGCTGTTTTTT. Full variable domain (outside the CDR3, taken from reference TRBV11-2 and TRBJ2-2): EAGVAQSPRYKIIEKRQSVAFWCNPISGHATLYWYQQILGQGPKLLIQFQNNGVVDDSQLPKDRFSAERLKGVDSTLKIQPAKLEDSAVYLCASSLAFNTGELFFGEGSRLTVL.

This clonotype was detected ten times or more. The rearrangement links TRBV12-5 to TRBJ2-3, with TRBD1 matching over 7 bases. The ends lost 7 bases at V and 2 bases at J; junction bases unmatched: 12. Germline CDR1 and CDR2: LGHNT and FRNRAP. The CDR3 runs 16 residues. CDR3 in amino acids: CASARGTDPITDTQYF. The DNA of the CDR3 is TGTGCTAGTGCCCGTGGGACAGATCCTATCACAGATACGCAGTATTTT.

This clonotype was detected many times. The genes are TRBV7-2 and TRBJ1-5, with a possible D match to TRBD1 (5 bases). V lost 5 bases to trimming and J lost 0 bases, with 14 bases between them. The CDR3 loop spans 16 amino acids. From germline, CDR1 is SGHTA and CDR2 FQGNSA. CDR3 protein: CASSASGTYSNQPQHF. As DNA, the CDR3 is TGTGCCAGCAGCGCCTCAGGGACCTATAGCAATCAGCCCCAGCATTTT.

V usage is TRBV6-2 or TRBV6-3 and J usage is TRBJ1-1; 10 positions match TRBD1. Germline CDR1 MNHEY, CDR2 SVGEGT. J gave up 4 bases and V 6 bases, and 11 bases lay outside the gene matches. This CDR3 region has 16 residues. CDR3 sequence reads: CASRSRQGAASTEAFF. CDR3 DNA sequence: TGTGCCAGCAGGAGCCGACAGGGGGCTGCGAGCACTGAAGCTTTCTTT.

This clonotype has more than one count but fewer than ten. The rearrangement links TRBV6-6 to TRBJ1-5, with 8 bases that match TRBD1. CDR3 length equals 15 residues. V lost 2 bases and J lost 4; bases outside the gene matches: 4. In germline, CDR1 is MNHNY, CDR2 SVGAGI (reference sequence). The CDR3 nucleotides are TGTGCCAGCAGTTACGGGACAGGCTTAAATCAGCCCCAGCATTTT. Encoded protein: CASSYGTGLNQPQHF.

J is TRBJ2-5 and V is TRBV2; 7 nucleotides agree with TRBD2. V lost 6 bases to trimming and J lost 7 bases; unmatched junction nucleotides: 11. This CDR3 is 14 amino acids long. Germline V gives CDR1 SNHLY, CDR2 FYNNEI. The CDR3 loop reads CASRGGSGWVTQYF. The CDR3 bases are TGTGCCAGCAGGGGGGGGTCAGGGTGGGTGACCCAGTACTTC.

This clonotype appeared many times. This chain joins TRBV12-3 or TRBV12-4 and TRBJ2-1; D assignment may be TRBD1 or TRBD2 (5 bases each). The ends were cut back, 3 bases at V and 5 bases at J, with 14 bases in the middle. The CDR3 length is 15 residues. The CDR3 loop reads CASSFRAGRDNEQFF. CDR3 coding DNA: TGTGCCAGCAGTTTTCGCGCAGGGAGAGACAATGAGCAGTTCTTC.

In its sample, this clonotype was seen once. This chain links TRBV19 with TRBJ2-2; D is ambiguous. The CDR3 contains 15 residues. The germline V gene has CDR1 LNHDA and CDR2 SQIVND (reference sequence). The V and J ends lost 0 bases and 4 bases respectively, with 9 bases between them. In nucleotides, the CDR3 is TGTGCCAGTAGTATAGATCACAGAAGCACCGGGGAGCTGTTTTTT. Translated, it gives CASSIDHRSTGELFF.